The 14 T cell receptor beta chains below all came from one sample that was sequenced in a study of T cells expressing NK-cell markers (dated by TCRdb to the early 2020s). Receptors were amplified or captured by 5' RACE. Instrument used: Illumina HiSeq 2000. After TCRdb reprocessed the reads, each CDR3 protein sequence was kept as one row, without DNA. The sample's clone listing holds around 470,000 distinct CDR3 sequences. The ten largest clones represent 1.4% of the sample. The sample was blood T cells: a sorted CD56 or NKG2C T cell subset, CD4+ or CD8+ T cells, or bulk PBMC T cells (not recorded which). These receptor sequences come from a woman aged 45-65 years in good health. Donor details come from another sample of the same person, matched by shared clones.

This rearrangement joins TRBV6-2 or TRBV6-3 to TRBJ2-1; TCRdb proposes TRBD2, but this gene call is untestable without DNA. CDR1 MNHEY and CDR2 SVGEGT come from the germline V gene. This CDR3 contains 13 residues. The CDR3 reads CASGRLAGNGGFF.

The chain carries TRBV4-1 and TRBJ2-5; lacking DNA, the TRBD1 call made by TCRdb goes unchecked. Germline CDR1 and CDR2: MGHRA and YSYEKL. The CDR3 sequence is 16 residues long. CDR3 sequence reads: CASSQAGGQGYVTQYF.

The V gene is TRBV6-5, the J gene TRBJ2-5; TCRdb's D call of TRBD1 is untestable without DNA. CDR1 and CDR2 (germline): MNHEY, SVGAGI. The CDR3 extends over 15 amino acids. The CDR3 here is CASSYKTGEQETQYF.

The chain's CDR3 is CATSMGQTQYF. V usage is TRBV24-1 and J usage is TRBJ2-5. The CDR3 sequence is 11 residues long. The V gene's germline CDR1 is KGHDR and CDR2 SFDVKD.

J is TRBJ2-1 and V is TRBV9; the D gene TCRdb calls, TRBD2, cannot be checked with no DNA. The CDR3 runs to 15 residues. In germline, CDR1 is SGDLS, CDR2 YYNGEE. The chain's CDR3 is CASSVSGNTYNEQFF. The whole variable domain, remainder taken from reference TRBV9 and TRBJ2-1, is DSGVTQTPKHLITATGQRVTLRCSPRSGDLSVYWYQQSLDQGLQFLIQYYNGEERAKGNILERFSAQQFPDLHSELNLSSLELGDSALYFCASSVSGNTYNEQFFGPGTRLTVL.

This chain connects TRBV24-1 to TRBJ2-1. The V gene's germline CDR1 is KGHDR and CDR2 SFDVKD. This CDR3 contains 16 residues. The CDR3 loop is CATSHLLQGSYNEQFF.

CDR3 region: CAISMETGAGANVLTF. The chain combines TRBV10-3 with TRBJ2-6; the TCRdb call, TRBD1, lacks DNA for checking. Germline V lookup: CDR1 ENHRY, CDR2 SYGVKD. This CDR3 spans 16 amino acids.

This chain joins TRBV11-2 and TRBJ2-7; TCRdb gives TRBD1 as the D gene, but with no DNA this cannot be confirmed. The CDR3 length is 14 residues. Germline lookup yields CDR1 SGHAT and CDR2 FQNNGV. The CDR3 loop is CASRTPGKTYEQYF.

The V and J genes are TRBV20-1 and TRBJ2-4. The CDR3 loop spans 16 amino acids. CDR1 and CDR2 from the germline V gene are DFQATT and SNEGSKA (reference sequence). The CDR3 protein is CSAREVEAAFGTIQYF.

The chain carries TRBV12-3 or TRBV12-4 and TRBJ2-1; absent DNA, TCRdb's TRBD1 call cannot be checked. The CDR3 consists of 13 residues. The CDR3 is CASSFGTDSEQFF.

This chain uses TRBV11-3 with TRBJ2-3; the D gene TCRdb calls, TRBD1, cannot be checked with no DNA. Germline lookup yields CDR1 SGHNT and CDR2 YENEEA. This CDR3 is built from 17 residues. The CDR3 here is CASSLGTGLLHTDTQYF. Full variable domain (outside the CDR3, taken from reference TRBV11-3 and TRBJ2-3): EAGVVQSPRYKIIEKKQPVAFWCNPISGHNTLYWYLQNLGQGPELLIRYENEEAVDDSQLPKDRFSAERLKGVDSTLKIQPAELGDSAVYLCASSLGTGLLHTDTQYFGPGTRLTVL.

V and J are TRBV4-1 and TRBJ2-7; TCRdb lists TRBD1, though no DNA is available to test this call. The CDR3 spans 16 residues. Germline CDR1 is MGHRA and CDR2 is YSYEKL. The CDR3 sequence: CASSQVPGTPAHEQYF.

The V call is TRBV24-1, the J call TRBJ2-2; the TRBD1 assignment by TCRdb is unverifiable without DNA. Germline V lookup: CDR1 KGHDR, CDR2 SFDVKD. The CDR3 is made up of 14 amino acids. CDR3: CATRGASNTGELFF.

J is TRBJ2-3 and V is TRBV11-2; TCRdb names TRBD2, which stays unverified in the absence of DNA. CDR3 size: 15 residues. Per the germline V gene, CDR1 is SGHAT and CDR2 is FQNNGV. This CDR3 reads CASSFLAGPTDTQYF.